This TCR beta chain was sequenced in a study of a mutant IDH1 vaccine in newly diagnosed glioma listed by TCRdb under 2021. In the study overall: Patients were given eight vaccinations, in weeks 1, 3, 5, 7, 11, 15, 19 and 23, which matched visits V03 through V10. Vaccination started 4-6 weeks after radiotherapy alone, or was given together with temozolomide cycles in the groups whose treatment included chemotherapy. Of the 25 to 35 patients who were treated, about 62% were male and approximately 38% were female, and the mean age was roughly 40 years. Prior to enrollment, patients had been given standard therapy consisting of radiotherapy alone, temozolomide alone, or radiochemotherapy with temozolomide, with the combination given to most patients. Six visits were used for peripheral blood collection: V03 (baseline), V05, V07, V10, V12 and V13. Longitudinal TCRB deep sequencing was done for roughly 23 treated patients, wherever samples were available for exploratory analyses. What the study reported, not specific to this receptor: Selection of PBMC samples for TCRB deep sequencing was based on availability. The authors noted that analyses of patient blood samples could not be reproduced because of sample limitations. Immune responses induced by the vaccine were seen in about 93% of patients across multiple MHC alleles. Changes in the top peripheral T cell clonotypes picked up by TCRB sequencing did not appear to be linked to pseudoprogression.

The library was built by means of the immunoSEQ multiplex PCR assay. Rearranged TCR beta chain sequences were amplified with the hsTCRB Kit following the manufacturer's protocol. Sequencing of TCRB libraries was carried out on an Illumina MiSeq. In the source study's methods: The proprietary platform of the kit vendor was used for demultiplexing, trimming and gene mapping. TCRdb re-hosts the immuneACCESS table, in-frame sequences only. Its copies lack some clones; in the studies checked, an unresolved V gene accounts for under half of them, and the cause for the rest is not known. V and J calls and clone size are given by that table; D and trimming were obtained from the DNA. The sample includes tens of thousands of clones, with approximately 87% observed a single time. The ten top clones hold roughly 13% of the sample. From the cysteine through the phenylalanine, the CDR3 covers 15 amino acids. The DNA shown is the 45-base CDR3, in frame from base 1. For this chain, trimming is 4 bases at the V end and 1 base at the J end, and the number of junction bases without a gene match is 4. The germline V gene yields SGHRS for CDR1 and YFSETQ for CDR2.

What the time point label conveys for this sample: week 23, last vaccination. A 20-mer mutant IDH1 peptide at 300 micrograms in Montanide made up each vaccine dose, which was injected subcutaneously together with topical imiquimod. Newly diagnosed WHO grade 3 or 4 IDH1-mutant astrocytomas showing loss of nuclear ATRX were present in the donors. The samples were drawn from NOA16, a multicentre, single-arm, open-label phase I trial in Germany that tested a mutant IDH1 peptide vaccine in humans for the first time. Genomic DNA for TCRB sequencing was isolated from EDTA blood with the DNeasy Blood and Tissue Kit. This clone is a singleton in its sample. It has no known antigen specificity. Per-nucleotide qualities are absent, and no much larger clonotype sits a single base away.

The receptor chain draws on TRBV5-1 and TRBJ1-5; TRBD1 lines up with 8 middle nucleotides. The clonotype was recovered from a man aged 18 to 30 with glioma. The source material was PBMCs, sampled from a glioma patient whose treatment included an IDH1 peptide vaccine. The bases read TGCGCCAGCAGCAGGACAGGGTTGAGCAATCAGCCCCAGCATTTT. Its product reads: CASSRTGLSNQPQHF.